One and the same sample provided the 7 T cell receptor beta chains below, sequenced in a study of identifying expanded T cells in peripheral blood. The protocol was immunoSEQ multiplex PCR, while the TCRdb copy is restricted to in-frame clones and leaves out a portion. This table has around 95,000 clones, 88% appearing once. The source material was blood. Source of these receptors: a person between 18 and 70 years old in good health.

The chain links TRBV2 to TRBJ2-1; D tentatively reads TRBD1 or TRBD2 (6 bases each). The CDR3 runs to 17 residues. V was pared by 3 bases and J by 8 bases, with 23 bases between. In germline, CDR1 is SNHLY, CDR2 FYNNEI. The CDR3 DNA reads as TGTGCCAGCAGTGACTTATTTCTAGGGGGGCCGCTCCATGAGCAGTTCTTC. It encodes CASSDLFLGGPLHEQFF.

The chain uses TRBV6-7 and TRBJ1-5, with 7 bases matching TRBD1. TRBV6-7 is classed as an ORF, of uncertain function. Losses at the gene ends were 9 bases for V and 1 base for J; bases not matched to a gene: 18. This CDR3 has 18 residues. This chain's CDR3 is CARNTPRGQRISNQPQHF. The CDR3 DNA is TGTGCCAGAAACACCCCGAGGGGACAGCGGATCAGCAATCAGCCCCAGCATTTT.

The CDR3 protein is CAISVLRGTNTEAFF. The CDR3 coding sequence is TGTGCCATCAGTGTTTTGAGGGGGACGAACACTGAAGCTTTCTTT. This chain connects TRBV10-3 to TRBJ1-1, with a possible D match to TRBD1 (6 bases). Germline V gene data show CDR1 as ENHRY and CDR2 as SYGVKD. V dropped 4 bases and J dropped 1 base, with 13 bases sitting between them. This CDR3 comprises 15 residues.

V and J are TRBV2 and TRBJ2-3, with a possible D match to TRBD1 (6 bases). CDR1 and CDR2 from the germline V gene are SNHLY and FYNNEI. This CDR3 has 14 amino acids. Trimming left V 11 bases short and J 0 bases short, with 15 bases between. The CDR3 DNA sequence: TGTGCCCTGGGCAGGGGCGGGAGCACAGATACGCAGTATTTT. Translated: CALGRGGSTDTQYF.

V and J are TRBV18 and TRBJ2-2; the D is unclear. Deletions cut 0 bases from V and 5 bases from J, with 7 bases between. In germline, CDR1 is KGHSH, CDR2 LQKENI. The CDR3 totals 14 residues. The CDR3 DNA is TGTGCCAGCTCACCACCGACGCGTACCGGGGAGCTGTTTTTT. It specifies CASSPPTRTGELFF.

The V gene is TRBV5-6, the J gene TRBJ2-1; tentatively, D is TRBD2 (6 bases). In germline, CDR1 is SGHDT, CDR2 YYEEEE. Trimming removed 1 base at V and 2 bases at J, with 13 bases between. This CDR3 contains 16 residues. The CDR3 nucleotides are TGTGCCAGCAGCTTGTTCCGGGAGCAGGCCTACAATGAGCAGTTCTTC. It codes for CASSLFREQAYNEQFF.

J is TRBJ1-3 and V is TRBV11-3; the match to TRBD1 covers 8 bases. V lost 5 bases, J lost 2 bases, and 8 bases stayed unmatched. The CDR3 covers 16 residues. CDR1 and CDR2 (germline): SGHNT, YENEEA. The CDR3 sequence: CASSRGGQEAGNTIYF. The DNA of the CDR3 is TGTGCCAGCAGCCGAGGGGGACAGGAGGCTGGAAACACCATATATTTT.